The 16 T cell receptor beta chains in this list originate from one sample, sequenced in a study of blood T cells in healthy people across ages. PCR was performed a second time for about 6 to 12 cycles using a sample-barcoded 5' primer and a J-beta primer mix. TCRdb itself ran the 5' RACE reads through MiXCR, one entry per CDR3 protein. The profile shows roughly 680,000 distinct CDR3 sequences, 40% to 65% of them singletons. Sample: blood. These TCRs come from a woman older than 75 in good health.

About this clonotype itself: A read error may be the cause here, since a much bigger clone is one base away. The rearrangement uses TRBV29-1 and TRBJ2-3; D gene uncertain. Per the germline V gene, CDR1 is SQVTM and CDR2 is ANQGSEA. This CDR3 has 13 amino acids. The CDR3, as DNA: TGCCGCGTTGAGGTCCCGGCTACAGATACGCAGTATTTT. Amino acids: CRVEVPATDTQYF.

This chain links TRBV5-6 with TRBJ2-3; 10 bases are shared with TRBD1. V shed 2 bases, J shed 4 bases, and the junction held 7 bases outside the gene matches. There are 16 residues in the CDR3. Per the germline V gene, CDR1 is SGHDT and CDR2 is YYEEEE. The CDR3 DNA reads as TGTGCCAGCAGCTTTTGGGCCGGGACAGGGGCAGATACGCAGTATTTT. This encodes CASSFWAGTGADTQYF. The complete variable domain, with remaining parts taken from reference TRBV5-6 and TRBJ2-3, reads DAGVTQSPTHLIKTRGQQVTLRCSPKSGHDTVSWYQQALGQGPQFIFQYYEEEERQRGNFPDRFSGHQFPNYSSELNVNALLLGDSALYLCASSFWAGTGADTQYFGPGTRLTVL.

This chain's CDR3 is CASSEDGGRTEAFF. The CDR3, as DNA: TGTGCCAGCAGTGAAGATGGGGGAAGGACTGAAGCTTTCTTT. The chain joins TRBV2 to TRBJ1-1, with D possibly TRBD1 on 5 matching bases. The CDR3 is made up of 14 amino acids. The germline gives CDR1 SNHLY, CDR2 FYNNEI. Trimming removed 1 base at V and 5 bases at J, with 11 bases between.

On this clonotype itself: A clone one base away is much larger, so this may be a read error. The genes are TRBV6-5 and TRBJ1-2; 8 nucleotides line up with TRBD1. V shed 6 bases and J 4 bases; nucleotides not matched to a gene: 10. This CDR3 region has 15 residues. Germline lookup yields CDR1 MNHEY and CDR2 SVGAGI. CDR3 sequence (DNA): TGTGCCAGCAGAATGGTCGACAGGGGAGGCTATGGCTACACCTTC. It codes for CASRMVDRGGYGYTF.

V and J are TRBV28 and TRBJ2-3, with TRBD1 identical over 8 bases. The length of the CDR3 is 15 residues. Germline CDR1 MDHEN, CDR2 SYDVKM. V lost 8 bases, J lost 7 bases, and 14 bases stayed unmatched. CDR3 residues: CASAEGTGSRYTQYF. The CDR3 DNA sequence: TGTGCCAGCGCTGAGGGGACAGGTAGCCGCTATACGCAGTATTTT.

This clonotype has ten or more counts. This rearrangement joins TRBV5-5 to TRBJ1-2, with D unclear. This CDR3 spans 14 amino acids. CDR1 is SGHKS, CDR2 YYEKEE, per germline (reference sequence). Trimming left V 1 base short and J 8 bases short, with 15 bases between. CDR3 in DNA: TGTGCCAGCAGCTTGATTTCCGGCGTAGGAGGCTACACCTTC. The encoded protein is CASSLISGVGGYTF.

The chain links TRBV5-1 to TRBJ2-1; D remains unclear. Germline CDR1 SGHRS, CDR2 YFSETQ. Deletions cut 6 bases from V and 7 bases from J, with 8 bases between. The CDR3 sequence is 11 residues long. CDR3 sequence: CASNLRNEQFF. The CDR3 nucleotides are TGCGCCAGCAACTTACGGAATGAGCAGTTCTTC.

This sequence joins TRBV7-9 and TRBJ1-1; perhaps TRBD1 as D (5 bases). Germline CDR1 and CDR2: SEHNR and FQNEAQ (reference sequence). This CDR3 contains 14 residues. V shed 3 bases and J shed 3 bases, with 11 bases lying between them. The CDR3 is CASSFGTDDTEAFF. For the CDR3, the DNA is TGTGCCAGCAGCTTCGGGACGGACGACACTGAAGCTTTCTTT.

In DNA form, the CDR3 reads TGTGCCAGCAGTGACAGGGCAGGATCCTACGAGCAGTACTTC. It specifies CASSDRAGSYEQYF. The gene calls are TRBV25-1 and TRBJ2-7; D may be TRBD1 (5 bases). V dropped 3 bases and J dropped 1 base, with 10 bases sitting between them. The V gene's germline CDR1 is MGHDK and CDR2 SYGVNS. This CDR3 has 14 residues.

This rearrangement joins TRBV25-1 to TRBJ2-7; no firm D call. The CDR3 is 11 amino acids. V dropped 8 bases and J dropped 5 bases, with 10 bases sitting between them. The germline V gene has CDR1 MGHDK and CDR2 SYGVNS. The CDR3 here is CASDGADEQYF. CDR3 DNA: TGTGCCAGCGATGGAGCCGACGAGCAGTACTTC.

Only a few counts were recorded for this clonotype. The chain combines TRBV29-1 with TRBJ2-1; D is uncertain. CDR1 and CDR2 (germline): SQVTM, ANQGSEA. The CDR3 runs 13 residues. The V gene lost 6 bases and the J gene lost 7 bases, with 16 bases spanning the gap. This CDR3 reads CSVAVTLGNEQFF. CDR3 nucleotide sequence: TGCAGCGTGGCGGTTACCCTGGGGAATGAGCAGTTCTTC.

The chain joins TRBV27 to TRBJ2-2; 7 bases match TRBD2. Germline V lookup: CDR1 MNHEY, CDR2 SMNVEV (reference sequence). V lost 6 bases to trimming and J lost 2 bases; unmatched junction nucleotides: 3. The CDR3 spans 14 residues. The CDR3 DNA reads TGTGCCAGCAGGCGGGGGAGCAACACCGGGGAGCTGTTTTTT. Amino acid sequence: CASRRGSNTGELFF.

The gene calls are TRBV12-3 or TRBV12-4 and TRBJ1-4; D is uncertain. V was clipped by 5 bases and J by 10 bases, with 14 bases between them. This CDR3 is 13 amino acids long. This chain's CDR3 is CASSVAGRGKLFF. In nucleotides, the CDR3 is TGTGCCAGCAGTGTTGCCGGGAGAGGAAAACTGTTTTTT.

The CDR3 coding sequence is TGCAGTGTAGGGCTTGGCTACACCTTC. This sequence encodes CSVGLGYTF. J is TRBJ1-2 and V is TRBV20-1; D uncertain. The V and J ends lost 7 bases and 7 bases respectively, with 7 bases between them. The CDR3 spans 9 residues. Germline V gives CDR1 DFQATT, CDR2 SNEGSKA (reference sequence).

This clonotype was counted many times. The chain joins TRBV6-6 to TRBJ2-2; 9 positions agree with TRBD2. V trimming: 7 bases; J trimming: 7 bases; junction bases outside the gene matches: 10. The germline CDR1 and CDR2 sequences are MNHNY and SVGAGI (reference sequence). The CDR3 runs to 15 residues. The CDR3 here is CASIGGREVGGELFF. The CDR3 DNA is TGTGCCAGCATTGGCGGGAGGGAGGTGGGCGGGGAGCTGTTTTTT.

The CDR3 reads CASSVEYSTNEKLFF. CDR3 in DNA: TGTGCCAGCAGTGTGGAGTACTCAACTAATGAAAAACTGTTTTTT. The chain links TRBV6-2 or TRBV6-3 to TRBJ1-4; D is ambiguous. Germline V gene data show CDR1 as MNHEY and CDR2 as SVGEGT. Between the trimmed V and J ends, which lost 5 bases and 0 bases, there was a span of 10 bases. The CDR3 loop spans 15 amino acids.